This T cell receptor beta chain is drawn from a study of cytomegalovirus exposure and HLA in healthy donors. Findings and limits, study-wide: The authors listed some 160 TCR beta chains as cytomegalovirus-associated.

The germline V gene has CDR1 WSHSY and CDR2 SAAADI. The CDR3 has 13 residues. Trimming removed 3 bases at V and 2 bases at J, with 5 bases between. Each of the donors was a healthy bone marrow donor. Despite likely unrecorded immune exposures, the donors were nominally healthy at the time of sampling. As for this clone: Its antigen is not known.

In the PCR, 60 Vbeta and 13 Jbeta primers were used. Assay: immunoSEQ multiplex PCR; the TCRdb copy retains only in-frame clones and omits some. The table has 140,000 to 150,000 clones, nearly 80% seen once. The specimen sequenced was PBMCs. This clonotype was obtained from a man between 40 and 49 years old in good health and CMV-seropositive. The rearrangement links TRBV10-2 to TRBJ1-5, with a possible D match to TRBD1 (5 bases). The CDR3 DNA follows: TGCGCCAGCAGTGAACAGGGCAATCAGCCCCAGCATTTT. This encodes CASSEQGNQPQHF.